This passage covers 21 T cell receptor beta chains from one sample sequenced in a study of human T cells and chemical hapten exposure. TCRdb re-called the RACE reads with MiXCR, one entry per CDR3 protein. The table has tens of thousands of distinct CDR3 sequences, around 10% seen once. Described time point: patch test 1, 2 weeks after DPC sensitization. The treatment denotes: therapeutic diphenylcyclopropenone sensitization with weekly scalp DPC. The sequences come from whole blood, collected in connection with sensitization to the hapten diphenylcyclopropenone (DPC). The receptors here all came from a woman aged 40 to 50 with alopecia areata. Some clones in this sample may be carry-over from other donors' samples.

This rearrangement joins TRBV2 to TRBJ2-7, with a possible D match to TRBD2 (5 bases). Trimming pared 6 bases from V and 5 bases from J, leaving 14 bases between. The CDR3 has 13 residues. Germline V CDR1 and CDR2: SNHLY, FYNNEI. The CDR3 protein is CASSVRPGDEQYF. CDR3 nucleotides: TGTGCCAGCAGCGTGAGGCCCGGGGACGAGCAGTACTTC.

This clonotype was recorded at least ten times. The rearrangement uses TRBV10-2 and TRBJ1-1, with D possibly matching TRBD1 (5 bases). Trimming removed 6 bases from V and 11 bases from J, with 16 bases in between. The germline V gene encodes CDR1 WSHSY and CDR2 SAAADI. This CDR3 has 12 amino acids. The CDR3 region has the DNA TGCGCCAGCAGGGAGGGGTCTGGGTTGGCTTTCTTT. This encodes CASREGSGLAFF.

The table lists this clonotype with many counts. The chain links TRBV12-3 or TRBV12-4 to TRBJ1-2; a possible D gene is TRBD1 (5 bases). V dropped 4 bases and J dropped 4 bases, with 22 bases sitting between them. The CDR3 loop spans 17 amino acids. CDR3 DNA: TGTGCCAGCAGTTCAACCCGAGGGGCCCTTCGATTCTATGGCTACACCTTC. Protein sequence: CASSSTRGALRFYGYTF.

In this sample, this clonotype turned up many times. V usage is TRBV18 and J usage is TRBJ1-3, with 7 bases fitting TRBD1. V lost 3 bases, J lost 0 bases, and 5 bases stayed unmatched. Germline CDR1 reads KGHSH; CDR2 reads LQKENI. CDR3 length equals 16 residues. CDR3 in amino acids: CASSPPGTVSGNTIYF. CDR3 nucleotide sequence: TGTGCCAGCTCACCCCCCGGGACAGTCTCTGGAAACACCATATATTTT. Based on the CDR3 plus reference TRBV18 and TRBJ1-3, the full variable domain is NAGVMQNPRHLVRRRGQEARLRCSPMKGHSHVYWYRQLPEEGLKFMVYLQKENIIDESGMPKERFSAEFPKEGPSILRIQQVVRGDSAAYFCASSPPGTVSGNTIYFGEGSWLTVV.

This clonotype was counted at least ten times. This chain uses TRBV28 with TRBJ1-5; D is possibly TRBD1 (5 bases). CDR1 is MDHEN and CDR2 is SYDVKM in the germline V gene. The CDR3 consists of 14 residues. The V gene lost 3 bases and the J gene lost 2 bases, with 8 bases spanning the gap. In DNA form, the CDR3 reads TGTGCCAGCAGTTTGATACAGGGCAATCAGCCCCAGCATTTT. Protein product: CASSLIQGNQPQHF.

The sample holds many counts of this clonotype. CDR3 in amino acids: CSARDSISMNTEAFF. Written as DNA, the CDR3 is TGCAGTGCTAGAGATTCCATATCTATGAACACTGAAGCTTTCTTT. The V gene is TRBV20-1, the J gene TRBJ1-1; D unclear. This CDR3 comprises 15 residues. The V end lost 0 bases, the J end lost 0 bases, and 11 bases lay between the germline ends. The germline CDR1 and CDR2 sequences are DFQATT and SNEGSKA (reference sequence).

In its sample, this clonotype was seen many times. This chain links TRBV19 with TRBJ1-5; 8 positions match TRBD1. This CDR3 comprises 16 residues. The germline V gene has CDR1 LNHDA and CDR2 SQIVND (reference sequence). The J segment lost 5 bases and the V segment lost 4 bases, leaving 10 bases of the junction unmatched. The CDR3: CASSTGWRQGHQPQHF. For the CDR3, the DNA is TGTGCCAGTAGTACCGGGTGGCGACAGGGGCATCAGCCCCAGCATTTT.

A few counts support this clonotype. This chain joins TRBV3-2 and TRBJ2-1; TRBD1 is taken as the D call from the table, unchecked against the DNA. TRBV3-2 is a documented pseudogene. This CDR3 spans 15 amino acids. The CDR3 DNA reads as TGTGCCAGCAGCCAAGTGAGAGGGGCGAAGAATGAGCAGTTCTTC. This codes for CASSQVRGAKNEQFF.

This clonotype was counted many times. The V call is TRBV2, the J call TRBJ2-1; D is unclear. The CDR3 is 13 amino acids. Germline-derived CDR1 and CDR2 are SNHLY and FYNNEI. Trimming shortened V by 3 bases and J by 7 bases, and 10 bases separated the two germline ends. CDR3: CASSESRANEQFF. As DNA, the CDR3 is TGTGCCAGCAGTGAGTCTAGGGCTAATGAGCAGTTCTTC.

The CDR3 DNA follows: TGTGCCAGTAGTTCCAGCCGGGAGACCCAGTACTTC. Translating it yields CASSSSRETQYF. This chain joins TRBV19 and TRBJ2-5; D unclear. V was pared by 5 bases and J by 5 bases, with 9 bases between. The germline V gene has CDR1 LNHDA and CDR2 SQIVND (reference sequence). The CDR3 length is 12 residues.

This clonotype was seen a few times. J is TRBJ1-2 and V is TRBV28; D gene unclear. Trimming shortened V by 5 bases and J by 0 bases, and 13 bases separated the two germline ends. The germline gives CDR1 MDHEN, CDR2 SYDVKM. The CDR3 covers 15 residues. CDR3 loop: CASSTQGRANYGYTF. For the CDR3, the DNA is TGTGCCAGCAGTACACAAGGGCGAGCTAACTATGGCTACACCTTC.

This clonotype was seen at least ten times. CDR3 region: CASSNPLQGIQETQYF. CDR3 sequence (DNA): TGTGCCAGCAGTAACCCCTTACAGGGGATCCAAGAGACCCAGTACTTC. This chain links TRBV27 with TRBJ2-5; 7 bases fit TRBD1. Germline values: CDR1 MNHEY, CDR2 SMNVEV (reference sequence). J was trimmed by 1 base and V by 5 bases; bases with no gene match: 10. This CDR3 contains 16 residues.

This clonotype has ten or more counts. The V and J genes are TRBV29-1 and TRBJ1-2; D not resolved. The V and J ends lost 8 bases and 2 bases respectively, with 15 bases between them. The CDR3 is 13 amino acids. Per the germline V gene, CDR1 is SQVTM and CDR2 is ANQGSEA. CDR3 bases: TGCAGCACGGACGCGCTGTCGAACTATGGCTACACCTTC. It specifies CSTDALSNYGYTF.

This clonotype was observed at least ten times. The rearrangement uses TRBV29-1 and TRBJ2-1; no reliable D call. The CDR3 has 14 amino acids. The germline V gene encodes CDR1 SQVTM and CDR2 ANQGSEA. V was cut by 4 bases and J by 0 bases, with 10 bases left in between. The CDR3: CSVGTASSYNEQFF. CDR3 DNA: TGCAGCGTTGGGACCGCTAGCTCCTACAATGAGCAGTTCTTC.

As to this clonotype: A much more abundant neighbour one base away suggests this may be a read error. This chain uses TRBV30 with TRBJ1-5, with D maybe TRBD1 (6 bases). Trimming removed 1 base at V and 2 bases at J, with 12 bases between. CDR3 length equals 15 residues. Per the germline V gene, CDR1 is GTSNPN and CDR2 is SVGIG (reference sequence). The CDR3 reads CAWSARGGGNQPQHF. The CDR3, as DNA: TGTGCCTGGAGTGCACGAGGGGGAGGCAATCAGCCCCAGCATTTT.

This clonotype came up many times. The chain has TRBV5-1 and TRBJ1-5; D not certain. The CDR3 spans 15 residues. Trimming cost V 1 base and J 5 bases, with 13 bases left between them. Germline CDR1 reads SGHRS; CDR2 reads YFSETQ. CDR3 region: CASSLLGRLDQPQHF. For the CDR3, the DNA is TGCGCCAGCAGCTTGCTGGGCAGGTTGGATCAGCCCCAGCATTTT.

With respect to this clonotype: Possible read error: a much larger clone is one base away. The chain recombines TRBV5-1 with TRBJ2-7; 9 nucleotides line up with TRBD2. The germline V gene encodes CDR1 SGHRS and CDR2 YFSETQ. The CDR3 contains 16 residues. The CDR3 sequence is CTSSEEATSGSYEQYF. The CDR3 DNA follows: TGCACCAGCAGCGAGGAGGCGACTAGCGGATCCTACGAGCAGTACTTC.

At least ten counts were recorded for this clonotype. This sequence joins TRBV2 and TRBJ1-2; no firm D call. CDR1 and CDR2 (germline): SNHLY, FYNNEI. This CDR3 has 11 amino acids. V was cut by 3 bases and J by 6 bases, with 5 bases left in between. The CDR3, as DNA: TGTGCCAGCAGTGACGGTGATGGCTACACCTTC. This codes for CASSDGDGYTF.

This clonotype was counted many times. The chain has TRBV11-2 and TRBJ2-1, with 12 bases matching TRBD2. CDR1 is SGHAT and CDR2 is FQNNGV in the germline V gene. The CDR3 is made up of 16 amino acids. V trimming: 3 bases; J trimming: 2 bases; junction bases outside the gene matches: 2. CDR3 sequence: CASSFLAGGPYNEQFF. In DNA, the CDR3 is TGTGCCAGCAGCTTCCTAGCGGGGGGGCCCTACAATGAGCAGTTCTTC.

This clonotype was recorded many times. The rearrangement uses TRBV18 and TRBJ1-5; a possible D gene is TRBD1 (5 bases). The germline V and J ends were trimmed by 6 bases and 7 bases, with 10 bases remaining between them. CDR3 length equals 12 residues. Per the germline V gene, CDR1 is KGHSH and CDR2 is LQKENI. The CDR3 nucleotides are TGTGCCAGCTCCCGGGGGAACCAGCCCCAGCATTTT. Amino acid sequence: CASSRGNQPQHF.

This clonotype was observed many times. This rearrangement joins TRBV7-8 to TRBJ2-5; D remains ambiguous. Trimming stripped 3 bases from V and 1 base from J, with 9 bases between. The CDR3 spans 14 residues. The germline gives CDR1 SGHVS, CDR2 FQNEAQ. In DNA form, the CDR3 reads TGTGCCAGCAGCTTGGTCGCGGCCCAAGAGACCCAGTACTTC. It specifies CASSLVAAQETQYF.